A single T cell receptor beta chain is shown here with its context. The CDR3 covers 13 residues. Germline V gives CDR1 SGHAT, CDR2 FQNNGV. The V and J ends lost 1 base and 13 bases, in that order; junction bases with no gene match: 7. In the study's own analysis: For nucleated cells, counts were estimated from reference gene primer amplification. Profiled with immunoSEQ multiplex PCR; TCRdb holds only in-frame clones, not every one. The DNA was the basis for D and trimming; V, J and clone size are from that table. This table holds about 140,000 clones, more than 70% found once. This entry comes from a study of blood T cell repertoires in COVID-19.

Sequenced input: peripheral blood. The chain is built from TRBV11-2 and TRBJ2-1; TRBD2 matches 7 bases. The receptor was derived from an older woman with acute or convalescent COVID-19. The CDR3 DNA reads TGTGCCAGCAGCTTAGGAGGCGGGAGCTCCCAGTTCTTC. Amino acids: CASSLGGGSSQFF.